The T cell receptor beta chain described here comes from a study of metastatic and nonmetastatic thyroid tumors. Across the whole study: The comparison covered peripheral blood and tumor or nodule tissue in malignant and benign thyroid patients. General study results and limits: Across blood and tumor, TCR beta diversity in malignant thyroid tumors was reportedly significantly higher than in benign nodules.

Thyroid surgery had not been preceded by any treatment in any patient. Details on this clone: The antigen remains unidentified.

In the original processing: CDR3 differences across clinicopathological groups were used to build a distant-metastasis classifier for papillary thyroid cancer. Through MiXCR, TCRdb re-clonotyped the PCR reads. TCRdb, not the original authors, processed these V and J calls. The sample lists 12,000 to 15,000 clones, 25% occurring once. The sequence came from a female donor with papillary thyroid cancer or a benign thyroid nodule (not recorded which). Some clones in this sample may be carry-over from other donors' samples. Sequencing used tumor tissue.

In nucleotides, the CDR3 is TGTGCCAGCAGTCCGACAGGGGGGAATTCACCCCTCCACTTT. Translated: CASSPTGGNSPLHF. V and J are TRBV5-8 and TRBJ1-6; 9 nucleotides agree with TRBD1. Trimming cost V 5 bases and J 7 bases; bases outside gene matches: 4. From germline, CDR1 is SGHTS and CDR2 YDEGEE. The CDR3 is made up of 14 amino acids.